This entry lists 32 T cell receptor beta chains sequenced from one sample in a study of T-cell reconstitution after alpha-beta-depleted transplantation in children. Preparation of the TCRbeta library was carried out with unique molecular identifiers. TCRdb re-derived calls from the PCR reads in MiXCR, one entry per CDR3 protein. The table includes 250,000 to 300,000 distinct CDR3 sequences, about a tenth detected once. Specimen: PBMCs, collected before TCRalphabeta/CD19-depleted stem cell transplant. These receptors came from a boy in the first two years of life with acute myeloid leukemia, due to receive a stem cell transplant.

V gene TRBV28 combines with J gene TRBJ2-7; a possible D gene is TRBD2 (5 bases). The CDR3 runs 17 residues. Trimming pared 5 bases from V and 5 bases from J, leaving 25 bases between. Germline V gene data show CDR1 as MDHEN and CDR2 as SYDVKM. CDR3 sequence (DNA): TGTGCCAGCAGTACCCCGTGGAGGACCATGGGTGTCAACGAGCAGTACTTC. As protein: CASSTPWRTMGVNEQYF.

This clonotype was counted only a few times. The chain recombines TRBV9 with TRBJ1-1; 8 bases agree with TRBD1. Germline loops: CDR1 SGDLS, CDR2 YYNGEE. Trimming took 0 bases from V and 5 from J; bases not matched to a gene: 6. The CDR3 has 15 amino acids. CDR3 bases: TGTGCCAGCAGCGTAGACACAGGGGGACGGACTGAAGCTTTCTTT. Its protein is CASSVDTGGRTEAFF.

Many counts were recorded for this clonotype. The J gene is TRBJ2-3, the V gene TRBV10-3; 8 bases are shared with TRBD2. CDR1 is ENHRY and CDR2 is SYGVKD in the germline V gene. With V trimmed by 4 bases and J by 0 bases, 0 bases remained unmatched. CDR3 length equals 14 residues. The CDR3 nucleotides are TGTGCCATCAGTGCTAGCGGGAGCACAGATACGCAGTATTTT. Translated, it gives CAISASGSTDTQYF.

This clonotype was found many times. This sequence joins TRBV14 and TRBJ1-2; TRBD1 might be the D (5 bases). The V end was cut by 2 bases, the J end by 3 bases, with 13 bases between. The CDR3 has 15 amino acids. Looked up from germline, CDR1 is SGHDN and CDR2 is FVKESK. The CDR3 protein is CASSQLPGTYYGYTF. CDR3 coding DNA: TGTGCCAGCAGCCAACTTCCCGGGACCTACTATGGCTACACCTTC.

In this sample, this clonotype turned up many times. The genes are TRBV27 and TRBJ2-3, with 7 bases matching TRBD2. The germline CDR1 and CDR2 sequences are MNHEY and SMNVEV (reference sequence). The V segment lost 4 bases and the J segment 4 bases; nucleotides outside the gene matches: 5. CDR3 length: 14 residues. CDR3 protein: CASSSAGVSDTQYF. CDR3 DNA sequence: TGTGCCAGCAGTTCGGCGGGAGTGTCAGATACGCAGTATTTT.

The chain joins TRBV18 to TRBJ2-7, with TRBD2 matching over 9 bases. The trim removed 1 base at V and 0 bases at J, leaving 7 bases unmatched. This CDR3 is 17 amino acids long. Germline V gene sequence: CDR1 KGHSH, CDR2 LQKENI. The CDR3 reads CASSPLAGGPRSYEQYF. The CDR3 DNA follows: TGTGCCAGCTCACCACTCGCGGGAGGGCCTCGCTCCTACGAGCAGTACTTC.

This clonotype was counted at least ten times. This chain links TRBV10-3 with TRBJ2-5; 10 nucleotides align to TRBD1. The CDR3 covers 15 residues. Looked up from germline, CDR1 is ENHRY and CDR2 is SYGVKD. Trimming took 2 bases from V and 4 from J; bases not matched to a gene: 4. The CDR3 DNA sequence: TGTGCCATCAGTGAGATTGGACAGGGGGGAGAGACCCAGTACTTC. Residues: CAISEIGQGGETQYF.

This chain uses TRBV7-9 with TRBJ1-5; D is ambiguous. Germline CDR1 and CDR2: SEHNR and FQNEAQ (reference sequence). The ends were cut back, 4 bases at V and 5 bases at J, with 6 bases in the middle. This CDR3 is built from 12 residues. CDR3 nucleotide sequence: TGTGCCAGCAGCTCAAACTATCAGCCCCAGCATTTT. Its translation is CASSSNYQPQHF.

This clonotype was observed many times. This chain's CDR3 is CAIRGGTSSEQFF. In DNA form, the CDR3 reads TGTGCCATCAGGGGGGGGACGTCCAGTGAGCAGTTCTTC. V usage is TRBV10-3 and J usage is TRBJ2-1, with 7 positions matching TRBD2. With V trimmed by 6 bases and J by 9 bases, 8 bases remained unmatched. Germline V gene data show CDR1 as ENHRY and CDR2 as SYGVKD. The CDR3 covers 13 residues.

This clonotype was seen many times. The rearrangement links TRBV5-1 to TRBJ2-7, with 10 bases matching TRBD1. Germline loops: CDR1 SGHRS, CDR2 YFSETQ. Trimming removed 7 bases from V and 6 bases from J; junction bases left unmatched: 4. The CDR3 is 12 amino acids. In DNA, the CDR3 is TGCGCCAGCCGAGGGACAGGGGTCGAGCAGTACTTC. It yields the protein CASRGTGVEQYF.

At least ten counts were recorded for this clonotype. The chain carries TRBV29-1 and TRBJ2-3; D ambiguous. The germline V and J ends were trimmed by 5 bases and 6 bases, with 12 bases remaining between them. The length of the CDR3 is 12 residues. The germline V gene has CDR1 SQVTM and CDR2 ANQGSEA. The DNA of the CDR3 is TGCAGCGTTATGGGGTATTTGGATACGCAGTATTTT. Residues: CSVMGYLDTQYF.

This clonotype was counted many times. The chain carries TRBV7-8 and TRBJ2-2; D unresolved. Per the germline V gene, CDR1 is SGHVS and CDR2 is FQNEAQ. The CDR3 covers 13 residues. V was pared by 3 bases and J by 3 bases, with 5 bases between. The CDR3 sequence is CASSFKDTGELFF. The CDR3 region has the DNA TGTGCCAGCAGCTTTAAGGACACCGGGGAGCTGTTTTTT.

Points on this clonotype: A much larger clone differs from this one at a single base, so this may be a read error. The rearrangement uses TRBV9 and TRBJ2-7; D is unclear. Germline-derived CDR1 and CDR2 are SGDLS and YYNGEE. The length of the CDR3 is 12 residues. The germline V and J ends were trimmed by 4 bases and 11 bases, with 16 bases remaining between them. CDR3 nucleotide sequence: TGTGCCAGCAGCCCCCATACAAGGTCGAAGTACTTC. Amino acids: CASSPHTRSKYF.

The chain couples TRBV20-1 to TRBJ1-5, with 10 positions matching TRBD1. Trimming at V came to 6 bases and at J to 2 bases, leaving 7 bases not matched to a gene. This CDR3 is 15 amino acids long. The germline V gene encodes CDR1 DFQATT and CDR2 SNEGSKA (reference sequence). The CDR3 region is CSARQGALGNQPQHF. CDR3 bases: TGCAGTGCGCGACAGGGGGCCCTAGGCAATCAGCCCCAGCATTTT.

This clonotype was seen many times. The chain employs TRBV28 and TRBJ2-1, with TRBD2 identical over 13 bases. CDR1 and CDR2 (germline): MDHEN, SYDVKM. After removal of 10 bases from V and 3 bases from J, the junction contained 9 bases not matched to a gene. This CDR3 contains 16 residues. The DNA of the CDR3 is TGTGCCACCTCTTCCGGGACTAGCGGGATCTACAATGAGCAGTTCTTC. Translation gives CATSSGTSGIYNEQFF.

This clonotype was detected ten times or more. This chain links TRBV5-1 with TRBJ1-2; D is undetermined. The CDR3 consists of 12 residues. Germline V CDR1 and CDR2: SGHRS, YFSETQ. V was trimmed by 3 bases and J by 2 bases, leaving 5 bases between them. The CDR3 spells CASSYDNYGYTF. CDR3 DNA sequence: TGCGCCAGCAGCTATGACAACTATGGCTACACCTTC.

This clonotype came up many times. The CDR3 here is CASSEGSTGELFF. Written as DNA, the CDR3 is TGTGCCAGCAGCGAGGGATCCACCGGGGAGCTGTTTTTT. J is TRBJ2-2 and V is TRBV7-7; the D gene is possibly TRBD2 (5 bases). Trimming removed 5 bases from V and 4 bases from J, with 8 bases in between. The CDR3 consists of 13 residues. From germline, CDR1 is SSHAT and CDR2 FNYEAQ (reference sequence).

This clonotype was counted many times. V gene TRBV3-1 combines with J gene TRBJ1-5, with 7 bases matching TRBD1. Germline CDR1 LGHDT, CDR2 YNNKEL (reference sequence). CDR3 length: 14 residues. The ends lost 4 bases at V and 5 bases at J; junction bases unmatched: 5. The chain's CDR3 is CASSRGTEHQPQHF. CDR3 bases: TGTGCCAGCAGCCGCGGGACAGAGCATCAGCCCCAGCATTTT.

The rearrangement links TRBV5-1 to TRBJ2-7; D not resolved. Germline assignment: CDR1 SGHRS and CDR2 YFSETQ. With 3 bases removed from V and 2 bases from J, the gap between germline ends came to 15 bases. The CDR3 extends over 15 amino acids. The CDR3 reads CASSSQSPVPYEQYF. In nucleotides, the CDR3 is TGCGCCAGCAGCTCCCAAAGCCCCGTCCCCTACGAGCAGTACTTC.

This clonotype was counted many times. The chain carries TRBV7-3 and TRBJ2-1; the match to TRBD1 covers 7 bases. This CDR3 has 15 residues. Germline V gene sequence: CDR1 SGHTA, CDR2 FQGTGA. Trimming cost V 1 base and J 3 bases; bases outside gene matches: 3. CDR3 DNA: TGTGCCAGCAGCTTAAACCGGGACAGCTACAATGAGCAGTTCTTC. This gives the protein CASSLNRDSYNEQFF.

In this sample, this clonotype turned up many times. The chain combines TRBV28 with TRBJ1-6; TRBD1 is a possible D gene (5 bases). V was clipped by 4 bases and J by 0 bases, with 13 bases between them. The germline V gene has CDR1 MDHEN and CDR2 SYDVKM. The CDR3 is made up of 17 amino acids. CDR3 coding DNA: TGTGCCAGCAGTTCCGTGCAGGGAAGCTCCTATAATTCACCCCTCCACTTT. Protein: CASSSVQGSSYNSPLHF. The full variable domain, rest sourced from reference TRBV28 and TRBJ1-6, is DVKVTQSSRYLVKRTGEKVFLECVQDMDHENMFWYRQDPGLGLRLIYFSYDVKMKEKGDIPEGYSVSREKKERFSLILESASTNQTSMYLCASSSVQGSSYNSPLHFGNGTRLTVT.

This clonotype was counted at least ten times. The chain has TRBV7-2 and TRBJ2-7, with D perhaps matching TRBD2 (7 bases). V was pared by 4 bases and J by 1 base, with 14 bases between. Per germline, CDR1 SGHTA and CDR2 FQGNSA. This CDR3 contains 15 residues. The CDR3 spells CASSWEGGLSYEQYF. The CDR3 region has the DNA TGTGCCAGCAGCTGGGAGGGGGGGTTATCCTACGAGCAGTACTTC.

This clonotype appeared many times. V is TRBV27 and J is TRBJ1-1; D gene ambiguous. This CDR3 has 13 amino acids. Trimming removed 2 bases from V and 1 base from J, with 5 bases in between. Germline CDR1 MNHEY, CDR2 SMNVEV (reference sequence). The CDR3 region is CASSLRPNTEAFF. CDR3 nucleotides: TGTGCCAGCAGTTTACGACCGAACACTGAAGCTTTCTTT.

Points on this clonotype: Possible read error: a much larger clone is one base away. CDR3 in DNA: TGTGCCAGCAGCCAAGACCAGTCATTTATCCGATATGGCTACACCTTC. Translation gives CASSQDQSFIRYGYTF. The chain joins TRBV4-2 to TRBJ1-2; D unclear. The germline gives CDR1 LGHNA, CDR2 YNFKEQ. V was pared by 0 bases and J by 5 bases, with 16 bases between. This CDR3 has 16 amino acids.

This clonotype was recorded at least ten times. At one end, the junction sequence differs from germline, possibly due to a read error. The V gene is TRBV7-7, the J gene TRBJ2-1; possible D gene TRBD2, 5 bases. The germline gives CDR1 SSHAT, CDR2 FNYEAQ (reference sequence). The CDR3 totals 15 residues. The chain's CDR3 is CASSSGLASYNEQFF. For the CDR3, the DNA is TGTGCTAGCAGCTCCGGACTGGCCTCCTACAATGAGCAGTTCTTC.

This clonotype was counted many times. The J gene is TRBJ2-7, the V gene TRBV5-1; 7 bases are shared with TRBD2. Germline V gene sequence: CDR1 SGHRS, CDR2 YFSETQ. The CDR3 length is 15 residues. The trim removed 4 bases at V and 1 base at J, leaving 8 bases unmatched. The CDR3 here is CASSPRAGASYEQYF. The DNA for the CDR3 is TGCGCCAGCAGCCCAAGGGCGGGAGCGTCCTACGAGCAGTACTTC. The variable domain in full, with the rest retrieved from reference TRBV5-1 and TRBJ2-7, is KAGVTQTPRYLIKTRGQQVTLSCSPISGHRSVSWYQQTPGQGLQFLFEYFSETQRNKGNFPGRFSGRQFSNSRSEMNVSTLELGDSALYLCASSPRAGASYEQYFGPGTRLTVT.

Ten or more counts support this clonotype. The CDR3 nucleotides are TGCAGTGCCAGGACTAGCGGGGCCTACAATGAGCAGTTCTTC. Protein sequence: CSARTSGAYNEQFF. The chain employs TRBV20-1 and TRBJ2-1, with 12 bases matching TRBD2. This CDR3 has 14 residues. Germline CDR1 and CDR2: DFQATT and SNEGSKA (reference sequence). With V trimmed by 6 bases and J by 2 bases, 2 bases remained unmatched.

This clonotype was observed at least ten times. The CDR3 is CASSLWPHRGQNYGYTF. The CDR3 bases are TGTGCCAGCAGTTTATGGCCCCACAGGGGACAAAACTATGGCTACACCTTC. The rearrangement uses TRBV12-3 or TRBV12-4 and TRBJ1-2; 7 nucleotides align to TRBD1. The V and J ends lost 2 bases and 2 bases, in that order; junction bases with no gene match: 11. The CDR3 extends over 17 amino acids.

This clonotype was recorded many times. V gene TRBV5-4 combines with J gene TRBJ2-2; D gene ambiguous. The CDR3 runs 15 residues. V shed 5 bases and J shed 3 bases, with 14 bases lying between them. CDR1 is SGHNT and CDR2 is YYREEE in the germline V gene (reference sequence). CDR3: CASSKLESHTGELFF. The CDR3 nucleotides read TGTGCCAGCAGTAAATTAGAGTCACACACCGGGGAGCTGTTTTTT. Full variable domain (outside the CDR3, taken from reference TRBV5-4 and TRBJ2-2): ETGVTQSPTHLIKTRGQQVTLRCSSQSGHNTVSWYQQALGQGPQFIFQYYREEENGRGNFPPRFSGLQFPNYSSELNVNALELDDSALYLCASSKLESHTGELFFGEGSRLTVL.

The CDR3 DNA reads TGTGCCAGCAGCTTAGGAACAGGGCCTGGGGGTGAAAAACTGTTTTTT. This translates into CASSLGTGPGGEKLFF. The V call is TRBV5-5, the J call TRBJ1-4; a weak D match, TRBD1 (6 bases). Germline V gene sequence: CDR1 SGHKS, CDR2 YYEKEE (reference sequence). V was clipped by 2 bases and J by 7 bases, with 18 bases between them. The CDR3 covers 16 residues.

This clonotype showed up many times. The CDR3 DNA follows: TGTGCCATCAGTGAGACAGGGGGCAATCAGCCCCAGCATTTT. This gives the protein CAISETGGNQPQHF. V gene TRBV10-3 combines with J gene TRBJ1-5; TRBD1 aligns across 7 bases. The J segment lost 2 bases and the V segment lost 2 bases, leaving 0 bases of the junction unmatched. Germline CDR1 is ENHRY and CDR2 is SYGVKD. The CDR3 sequence is 14 residues long.

Many counts were recorded for this clonotype. This sequence joins TRBV7-9 and TRBJ2-7; 7 positions agree with TRBD1. Trimming removed 4 bases from V and 0 bases from J; junction bases left unmatched: 6. CDR1 is SEHNR, CDR2 FQNEAQ, per germline (reference sequence). This CDR3 contains 15 residues. The CDR3 reads CASSYQTGPSYEQYF. The CDR3 DNA sequence: TGTGCCAGCAGCTACCAGACAGGGCCCTCCTACGAGCAGTACTTC.